The T cell receptor beta chain described here comes from a study of control samples from healthy donors and cancer patients. Sequenced by immunoSEQ multiplex PCR; TCRdb stores in-frame clones only, minus some. The table lists some 190,000 clones. The source material was blood. This receptor was obtained from a woman aged 25 to 39 in good health.

The CDR3 bases are TGTGCCAGTAGCCCACAGGACTATTCCTCTGGGGCCAACGTCCTGACTTTC. It codes for CASSPQDYSSGANVLTF. The rearrangement joins TRBV19 to TRBJ2-6; weak D call: TRBD2 (6 bases). V shed 6 bases and J shed 0 bases, with 15 bases lying between them. CDR3 size: 17 residues. Germline loops: CDR1 LNHDA, CDR2 SQIVND (reference sequence).